This record looks at one TCR beta chain sequence and its context. These data are taken from a study of shared clonotypes between healthy human individuals. Data came from immunoSEQ multiplex PCR; TCRdb stores just in-frame clones and leaves some out. The top ten hold 0.32% of the sample, which has roughly 400,000 clones, approximately 96% seen once. V was clipped by 5 bases and J by 8 bases; unmatched bases: 6. This CDR3 spans 13 amino acids. The germline gives CDR1 SEHNR, CDR2 FQNEAQ (reference sequence). The sequence came from a man aged 25 to 40 in good health. Sequencing used memory CD8+ T cells sorted from blood. Subset reported: CD45RO+ cells pooled with CCR7-negative TemRA cells. The chain couples TRBV7-9 to TRBJ1-2; TRBD1 matches 9 bases. CDR3 sequence reads: CASSPQGAGGYTF. DNA of the CDR3: TGTGCCAGCAGCCCACAGGGGGCAGGCGGCTACACCTTC.